This TCR beta chain was documented in a study of T cell changes during pregnancy in multiple sclerosis. The CDR3 has 14 amino acids. The V end lost 1 base, the J end lost 6 bases, and 12 bases lay between the germline ends. Germline V lookup: CDR1 MGHRA, CDR2 YSYEKL. The repertoire was sequenced with immunoSEQ multiplex PCR; TCRdb's copy has only in-frame clones and lacks some. The sample includes 55,000 to 65,000 clones, more than 90% of them seen just once. The chain links TRBV4-1 to TRBJ1-2, with D possibly TRBD1 on 6 matching bases. This receptor was taken from a female donor in good health, enrolled as a control in a pregnancy study. The material sequenced was peripheral blood, taken in the first trimester of pregnancy. The CDR3 here is CASSQVGRGDGYTF. The CDR3 region has the DNA TGCGCCAGCAGCCAAGTGGGCAGGGGAGATGGCTACACCTTC.